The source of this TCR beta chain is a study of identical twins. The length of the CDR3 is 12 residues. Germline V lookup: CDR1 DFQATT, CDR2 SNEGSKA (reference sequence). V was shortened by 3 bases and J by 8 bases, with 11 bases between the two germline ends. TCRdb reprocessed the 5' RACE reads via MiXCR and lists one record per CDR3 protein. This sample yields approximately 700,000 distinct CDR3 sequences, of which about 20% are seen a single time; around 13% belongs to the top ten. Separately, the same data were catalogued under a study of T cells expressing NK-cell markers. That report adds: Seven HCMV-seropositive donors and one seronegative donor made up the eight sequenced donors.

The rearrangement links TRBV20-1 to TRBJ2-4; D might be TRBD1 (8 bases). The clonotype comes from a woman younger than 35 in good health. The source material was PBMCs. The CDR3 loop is CSASTGGDIQYF. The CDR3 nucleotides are TGCAGTGCTAGTACAGGGGGGGACATTCAGTACTTC.